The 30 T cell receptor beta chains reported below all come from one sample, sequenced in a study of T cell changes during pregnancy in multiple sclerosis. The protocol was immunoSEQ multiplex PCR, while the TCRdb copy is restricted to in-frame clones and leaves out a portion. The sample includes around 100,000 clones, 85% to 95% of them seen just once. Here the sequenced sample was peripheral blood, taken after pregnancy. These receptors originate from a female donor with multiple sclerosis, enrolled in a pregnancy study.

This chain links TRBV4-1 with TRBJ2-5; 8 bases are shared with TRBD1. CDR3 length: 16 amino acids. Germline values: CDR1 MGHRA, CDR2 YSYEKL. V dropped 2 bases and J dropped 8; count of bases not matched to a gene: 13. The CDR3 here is CASSQFDRGGVDTQYF. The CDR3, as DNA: TGCGCCAGCAGCCAATTCGACAGGGGAGGCGTGGATACCCAGTACTTC.

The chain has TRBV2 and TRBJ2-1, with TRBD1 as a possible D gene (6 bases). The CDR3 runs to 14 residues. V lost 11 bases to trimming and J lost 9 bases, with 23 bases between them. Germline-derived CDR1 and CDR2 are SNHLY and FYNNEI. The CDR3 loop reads CAFAKGDLPAEQFF. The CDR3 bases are TGTGCCTTCGCTAAGGGGGATCTCCCCGCTGAGCAGTTCTTC. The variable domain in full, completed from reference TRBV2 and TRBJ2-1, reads EPEVTQTPSHQVTQMGQEVILRCVPISNHLYFYWYRQILGQKVEFLVSFYNNEISEKSEIFDDQFSVERPDGSNFTLKIRSTKLEDSAMYFCAFAKGDLPAEQFFGPGTRLTVL.

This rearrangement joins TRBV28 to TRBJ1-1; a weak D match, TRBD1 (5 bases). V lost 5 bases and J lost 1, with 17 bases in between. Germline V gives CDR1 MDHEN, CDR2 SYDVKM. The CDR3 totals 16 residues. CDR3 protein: CASSPPSGVPNTEAFF. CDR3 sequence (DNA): TGTGCCAGCAGTCCACCCTCGGGGGTCCCGAACACTGAAGCTTTCTTT.

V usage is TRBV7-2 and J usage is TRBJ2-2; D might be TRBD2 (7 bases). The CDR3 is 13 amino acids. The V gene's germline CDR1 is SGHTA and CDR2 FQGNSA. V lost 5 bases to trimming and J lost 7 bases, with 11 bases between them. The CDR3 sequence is CASSGGAHGELFF. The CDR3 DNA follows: TGTGCCAGCAGCGGGGGGGCCCACGGGGAGCTGTTTTTT.

The CDR3 loop is CASREGLAKNIQYF. In nucleotides, the CDR3 is TGTGCCAGCAGGGAGGGGTTAGCCAAAAACATTCAGTACTTC. The chain combines TRBV28 with TRBJ2-4; TRBD2 is a possible D gene (6 bases). Germline CDR1 and CDR2: MDHEN and SYDVKM. This CDR3 is 14 amino acids long. V dropped 6 bases and J dropped 0 bases, with 9 bases sitting between them.

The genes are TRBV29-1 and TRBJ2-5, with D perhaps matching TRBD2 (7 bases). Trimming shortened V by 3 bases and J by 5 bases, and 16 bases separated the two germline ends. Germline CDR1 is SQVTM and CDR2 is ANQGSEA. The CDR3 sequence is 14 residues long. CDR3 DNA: TGCAGCGTTGATCGGGCGGGGGCTAAGGAGACCCAGTACTTC. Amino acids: CSVDRAGAKETQYF.

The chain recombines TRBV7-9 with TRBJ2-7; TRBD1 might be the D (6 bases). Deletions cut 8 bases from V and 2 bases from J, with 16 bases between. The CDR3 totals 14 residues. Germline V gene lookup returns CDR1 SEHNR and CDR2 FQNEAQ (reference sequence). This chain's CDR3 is CASGSDRPAYEQYF. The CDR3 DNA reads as TGTGCCAGCGGGTCCGACAGGCCCGCCTACGAGCAGTACTTC.

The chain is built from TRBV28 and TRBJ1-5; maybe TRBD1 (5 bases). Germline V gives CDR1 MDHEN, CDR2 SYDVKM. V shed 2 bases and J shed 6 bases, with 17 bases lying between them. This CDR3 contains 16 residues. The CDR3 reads CASSLLGGGKSQPQHF. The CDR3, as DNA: TGTGCCAGCAGTTTACTCGGGGGAGGAAAAAGTCAGCCCCAGCATTTT.

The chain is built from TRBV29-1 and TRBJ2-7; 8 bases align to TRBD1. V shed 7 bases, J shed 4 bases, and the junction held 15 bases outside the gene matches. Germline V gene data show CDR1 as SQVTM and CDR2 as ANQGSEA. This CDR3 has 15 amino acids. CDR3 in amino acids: CSAVLGDRPPYEQYF. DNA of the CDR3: TGCAGCGCCGTACTAGGGGACAGGCCCCCTTACGAGCAGTACTTC.

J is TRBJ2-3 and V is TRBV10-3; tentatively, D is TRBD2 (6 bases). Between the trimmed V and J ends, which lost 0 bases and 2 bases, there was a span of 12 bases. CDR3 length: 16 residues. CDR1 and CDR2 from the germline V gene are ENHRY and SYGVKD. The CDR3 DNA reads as TGTGCCATCAGTGAGTCGGGCGGGACTTCCACAGATACGCAGTATTTT. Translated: CAISESGGTSTDTQYF.

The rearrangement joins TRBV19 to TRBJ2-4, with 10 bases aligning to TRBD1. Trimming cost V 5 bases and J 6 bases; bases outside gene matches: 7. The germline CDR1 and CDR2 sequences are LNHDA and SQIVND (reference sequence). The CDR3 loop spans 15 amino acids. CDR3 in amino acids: CASSFTGQGGNIQYF. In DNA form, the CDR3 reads TGTGCCAGTAGTTTCACAGGACAGGGGGGAAACATTCAGTACTTC.

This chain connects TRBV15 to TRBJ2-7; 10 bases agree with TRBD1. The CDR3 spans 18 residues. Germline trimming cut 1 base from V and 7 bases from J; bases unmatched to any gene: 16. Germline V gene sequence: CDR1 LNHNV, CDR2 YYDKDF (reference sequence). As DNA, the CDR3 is TGTGCCACCAGCAGAGTCCCGTTGAGAACAGACAGGGGGCTTGAGCAGTACTTC. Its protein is CATSRVPLRTDRGLEQYF.

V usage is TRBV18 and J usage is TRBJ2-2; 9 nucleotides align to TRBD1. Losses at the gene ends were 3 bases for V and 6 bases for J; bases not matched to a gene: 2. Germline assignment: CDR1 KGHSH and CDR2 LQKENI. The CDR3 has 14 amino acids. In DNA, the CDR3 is TGTGCCAGCTCACCTAACAGGGGGCCCGGGGAGCTGTTTTTT. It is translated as CASSPNRGPGELFF. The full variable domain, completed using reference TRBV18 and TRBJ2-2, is NAGVMQNPRHLVRRRGQEARLRCSPMKGHSHVYWYRQLPEEGLKFMVYLQKENIIDESGMPKERFSAEFPKEGPSILRIQQVVRGDSAAYFCASSPNRGPGELFFGEGSRLTVL.

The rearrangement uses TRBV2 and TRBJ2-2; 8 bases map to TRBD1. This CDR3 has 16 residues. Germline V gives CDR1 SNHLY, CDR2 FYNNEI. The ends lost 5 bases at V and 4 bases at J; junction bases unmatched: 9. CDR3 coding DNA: TGTGCCAGCAGTTCCACCCAGGGGGCGCCCACCGGGGAGCTGTTTTTT. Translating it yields CASSSTQGAPTGELFF.

The CDR3 sequence: CASIAGPPSSTDTQYF. The CDR3 region has the DNA TGTGCCAGCATAGCAGGGCCTCCCTCGAGCACAGATACGCAGTATTTT. V and J are TRBV2 and TRBJ2-3, with a tentative D call TRBD1 (5 bases). Germline CDR1 SNHLY, CDR2 FYNNEI. With 7 bases removed from V and 0 bases from J, the gap between germline ends came to 17 bases. This CDR3 region has 16 residues.

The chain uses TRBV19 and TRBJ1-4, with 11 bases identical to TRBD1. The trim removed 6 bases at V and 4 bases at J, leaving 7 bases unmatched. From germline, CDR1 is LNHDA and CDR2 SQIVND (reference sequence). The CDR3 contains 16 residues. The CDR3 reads CASSRTGGLFNEKLFF. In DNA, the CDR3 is TGTGCCAGTAGCCGGACAGGGGGCCTTTTTAATGAAAAACTGTTTTTT.

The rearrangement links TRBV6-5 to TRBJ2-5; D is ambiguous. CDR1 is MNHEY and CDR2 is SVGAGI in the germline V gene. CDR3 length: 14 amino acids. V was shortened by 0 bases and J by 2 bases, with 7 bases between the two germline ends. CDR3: CASSYSQNQETQYF. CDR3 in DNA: TGTGCCAGCAGTTACTCACAAAATCAAGAGACCCAGTACTTC.

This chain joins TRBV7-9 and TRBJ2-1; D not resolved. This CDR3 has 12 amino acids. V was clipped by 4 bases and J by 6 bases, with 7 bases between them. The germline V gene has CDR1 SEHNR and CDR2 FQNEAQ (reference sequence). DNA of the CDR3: TGTGCCAGCAGCTCCAATAGCAATGAGCAGTTCTTC. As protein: CASSSNSNEQFF.

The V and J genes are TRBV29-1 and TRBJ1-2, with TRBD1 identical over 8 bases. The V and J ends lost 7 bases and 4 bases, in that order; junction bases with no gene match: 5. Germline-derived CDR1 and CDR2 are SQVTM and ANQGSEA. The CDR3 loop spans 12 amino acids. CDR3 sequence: CSAGQGTYGYTF. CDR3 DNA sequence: TGCAGCGCTGGACAGGGTACCTATGGCTACACCTTC. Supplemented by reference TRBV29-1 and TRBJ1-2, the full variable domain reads SAVISQKPSRDICQRGTSLTIQCQVDSQVTMMFWYRQQPGQSLTLIATANQGSEATYESGFVIDKFPISRPNLTFSTLTVSNMSPEDSSIYLCSAGQGTYGYTFGSGTRLTVV.

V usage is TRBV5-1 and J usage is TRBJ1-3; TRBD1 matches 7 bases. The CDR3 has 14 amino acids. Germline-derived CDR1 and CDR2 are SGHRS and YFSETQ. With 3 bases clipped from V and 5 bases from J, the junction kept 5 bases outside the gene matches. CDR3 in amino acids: CASSSGTVRNTIYF. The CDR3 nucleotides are TGCGCCAGCAGCTCCGGGACAGTGAGAAACACCATATATTTT.

The CDR3 DNA is TGTGCCAGCAGCTTAGAGGGGCCGAACACTGAAGCTTTCTTT. Amino acids: CASSLEGPNTEAFF. The chain has TRBV7-6 and TRBJ1-1; possible D gene TRBD1, 5 bases. The CDR3 length is 14 residues. The germline V gene encodes CDR1 SGHVS and CDR2 FNYEAQ. V lost 1 base to trimming and J lost 1 base, with 7 bases between them.

The CDR3 sequence: CASSVGTAVRSPLHF. CDR3 DNA: TGTGCCAGCAGCGTAGGGACAGCAGTCCGTTCACCCCTCCACTTT. This rearrangement joins TRBV9 to TRBJ1-6, with D perhaps matching TRBD1 (6 bases). Germline values: CDR1 SGDLS, CDR2 YYNGEE. V dropped 0 bases and J dropped 9 bases, with 13 bases sitting between them. The CDR3 has 15 residues.

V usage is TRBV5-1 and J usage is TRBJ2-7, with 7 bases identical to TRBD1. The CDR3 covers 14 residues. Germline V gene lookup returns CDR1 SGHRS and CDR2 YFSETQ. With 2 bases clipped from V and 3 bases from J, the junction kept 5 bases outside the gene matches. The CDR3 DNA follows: TGCGCCAGCAGCTTTTCGGGACAGAACTACGAGCAGTACTTC. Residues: CASSFSGQNYEQYF.

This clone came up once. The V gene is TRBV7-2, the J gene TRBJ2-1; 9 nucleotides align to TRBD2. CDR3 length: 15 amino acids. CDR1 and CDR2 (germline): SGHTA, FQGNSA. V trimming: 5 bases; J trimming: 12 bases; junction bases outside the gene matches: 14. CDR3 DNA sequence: TGTGCCAGCAGCGTCTACCAGACTAGCGGTAAAGCGCAGTTCTTC. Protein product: CASSVYQTSGKAQFF.

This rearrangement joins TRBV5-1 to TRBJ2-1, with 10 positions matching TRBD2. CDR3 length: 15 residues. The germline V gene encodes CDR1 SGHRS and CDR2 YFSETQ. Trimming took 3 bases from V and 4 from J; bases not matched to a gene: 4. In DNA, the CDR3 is TGCGCCAGCAGCTCAGGACTAGCGGATTACAATGAGCAGTTCTTC. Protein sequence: CASSSGLADYNEQFF.

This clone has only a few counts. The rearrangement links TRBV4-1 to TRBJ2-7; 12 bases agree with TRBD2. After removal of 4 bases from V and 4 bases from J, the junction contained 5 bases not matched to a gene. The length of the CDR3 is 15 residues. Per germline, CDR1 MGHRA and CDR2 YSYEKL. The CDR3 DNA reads TGCGCCAGCAGCCTGCGACTAGCGGGGGAGTACGAGCAGTACTTC. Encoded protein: CASSLRLAGEYEQYF.

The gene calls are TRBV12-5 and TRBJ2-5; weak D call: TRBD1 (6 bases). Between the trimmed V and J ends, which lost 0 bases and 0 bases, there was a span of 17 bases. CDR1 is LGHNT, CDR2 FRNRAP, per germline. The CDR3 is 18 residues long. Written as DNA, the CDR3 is TGTGCTAGTGGTTTGGTCCGACCGGGACATACGTACCAAGAGACCCAGTACTTC. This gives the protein CASGLVRPGHTYQETQYF.

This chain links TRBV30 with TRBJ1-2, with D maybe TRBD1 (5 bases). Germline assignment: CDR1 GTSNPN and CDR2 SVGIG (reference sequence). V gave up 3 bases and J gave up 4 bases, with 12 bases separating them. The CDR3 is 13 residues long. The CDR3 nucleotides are TGTGCCTGGAGAGGGGCCTTAAGCTATGGCTACACCTTC. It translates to CAWRGALSYGYTF.

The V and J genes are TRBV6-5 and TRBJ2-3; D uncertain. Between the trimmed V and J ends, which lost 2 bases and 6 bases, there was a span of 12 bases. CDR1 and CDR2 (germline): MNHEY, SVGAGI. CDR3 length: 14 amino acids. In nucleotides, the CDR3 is TGTGCCAGCAGTTACCATCCCAGATCCGATACGCAGTATTTT. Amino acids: CASSYHPRSDTQYF.

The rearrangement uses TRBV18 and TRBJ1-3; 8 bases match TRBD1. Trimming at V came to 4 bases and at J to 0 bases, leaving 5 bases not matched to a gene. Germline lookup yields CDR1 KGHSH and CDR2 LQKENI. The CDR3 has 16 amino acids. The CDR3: CASSRTGTYSGNTIYF. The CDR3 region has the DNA TGTGCCAGCTCACGGACAGGGACTTACTCTGGAAACACCATATATTTT.